This T cell receptor beta chain was sequenced in a study of a mutant IDH1 vaccine in newly diagnosed glioma. Study context: Initiation of the vaccine course occurred 4-6 weeks after radiotherapy alone, or alongside temozolomide cycles. Treated patients showed a male proportion of 62.5%, a female proportion of roughly 38%, and a mean age of approximately 40 years.

About this clone: Its antigen is unidentified.

Data came from immunoSEQ multiplex PCR; TCRdb stores just in-frame clones and leaves some out. The data contain fewer than 65,000 clones, approximately 80% of them singletons. As for time point: week 5, during vaccination. Vaccine doses each comprised 300 ug of mutant IDH1 20-mer peptide, with topical imiquimod. J was trimmed by 4 bases and V by 2 bases; bases with no gene match: 4. The germline gives CDR1 MGHDK, CDR2 SYGVNS. The CDR3 runs to 15 residues. This TCR derives from a man aged 25 to 45 with glioma. This sequence joins TRBV25-1 and TRBJ2-7; 11 bases align to TRBD1. The sequencing here drew on PBMCs, taken from a glioma patient whose treatment included an IDH1 peptide vaccine. The CDR3 spells CASSEAGTGGYEQYF. CDR3 sequence (DNA): TGTGCCAGCAGTGAAGCCGGGACAGGGGGTTACGAGCAGTACTTC.